Each of the 30 T cell receptor beta chains below was sequenced from the same sample in a study of monozygotic twins with inflammatory bowel disease. TCRdb re-called the 5' RACE reads and gives one entry per CDR3 protein, without DNA. The sample includes under 150,000 distinct CDR3 sequences. Material for sequencing was blood. The receptor set was obtained from a human donor with ulcerative colitis or Crohn's disease, or a healthy co-twin of an affected twin (not recorded which).

V usage is TRBV18 and J usage is TRBJ1-2. CDR3 length: 18 amino acids. Germline V gives CDR1 KGHSH, CDR2 LQKENI. The CDR3 is CASSPPLAEHYNNYGYTF.

The chain uses TRBV7-2 and TRBJ1-5; the D call of TRBD1 rests on TCRdb alone, since no DNA is present to check it. This CDR3 is 15 amino acids long. The germline gives CDR1 SGHTA, CDR2 FQGNSA. CDR3 sequence: CASSTQGLPNQPQHF. Full variable domain (rest looked up from reference TRBV7-2 and TRBJ1-5): GAGVSQSPSNKVTEKGKDVELRCDPISGHTALYWYRQSLGQGLEFLIYFQGNSAPDKSGLPSDRFSAERTGGSVSTLTIQRTQQEDSAVYLCASSTQGLPNQPQHFGDGTRLSIL.

V gene TRBV20-1 combines with J gene TRBJ2-7; absent DNA, TCRdb's TRBD1 call cannot be checked. The CDR3 totals 13 residues. The germline CDR1 and CDR2 sequences are DFQATT and SNEGSKA (reference sequence). CDR3 loop: CSARSRTVYEQYF.

This rearrangement joins TRBV27 to TRBJ1-2; the D call of TRBD1 rests on TCRdb alone, since no DNA is present to check it. The CDR3 loop spans 14 amino acids. Germline assignment: CDR1 MNHEY and CDR2 SMNVEV (reference sequence). CDR3 sequence reads: CASSLKGIGYGYTF.

The chain is built from TRBV11-2 and TRBJ2-7; TCRdb gives TRBD1 as the D gene, but with no DNA this cannot be confirmed. The CDR3 consists of 15 residues. Germline assignment: CDR1 SGHAT and CDR2 FQNNGV. The CDR3: CASSPGPDSSYEQYF.

The V gene is TRBV7-2, the J gene TRBJ1-6. Germline lookup yields CDR1 SGHTA and CDR2 FQGNSA. This CDR3 contains 14 residues. CDR3 in amino acids: CASSLEGLGSPLHF.

The chain is built from TRBV24-1 and TRBJ2-1; TCRdb's D call, TRBD1, is unchecked because there is no DNA. Germline values: CDR1 KGHDR, CDR2 SFDVKD. This CDR3 is built from 16 residues. The CDR3 loop reads CATSGYRAHSYNEQFF.

The genes are TRBV4-3 and TRBJ2-5; TCRdb's D call of TRBD2 is untestable without DNA. This CDR3 spans 16 amino acids. CDR1 and CDR2 (germline): LGHNA, YSLEER. This CDR3 is CASSQDRKGGQETQYF.

The chain has TRBV6-1 and TRBJ1-1; TCRdb's assignment of TRBD1 cannot be checked, as there is no DNA. Germline loops: CDR1 MNHNS, CDR2 SASEGT. The CDR3 covers 15 residues. This chain's CDR3 is CASSRQQGRNTEAFF.

This chain links TRBV5-1 with TRBJ2-7; TCRdb's assignment of TRBD1 cannot be checked, as there is no DNA. The CDR3 is made up of 15 amino acids. Germline CDR1 is SGHRS and CDR2 is YFSETQ. The CDR3 loop reads CASSGLTALSYEQYF.

The rearrangement uses TRBV6-4 and TRBJ1-1; the D call of TRBD1 rests on TCRdb alone, since no DNA is present to check it. Germline V gene data show CDR1 as MRHNA and CDR2 as SNTAGT. The CDR3 totals 15 residues. CDR3 residues: CASSAVPGQGTEAFF.

The chain couples TRBV5-1 to TRBJ2-7; TCRdb proposes TRBD1, but this gene call is untestable without DNA. The CDR3 has 14 residues. The V gene's germline CDR1 is SGHRS and CDR2 YFSETQ. The CDR3 spells CASSLAGQSYEQYF.

CDR3 region: CASSPVRSGNYEQYF. This chain uses TRBV19 with TRBJ2-7; the D call from TCRdb, TRBD2, cannot be confirmed without DNA. The germline V gene has CDR1 LNHDA and CDR2 SQIVND (reference sequence). This CDR3 region has 15 residues.

The chain carries TRBV5-1 and TRBJ2-3; TCRdb proposes TRBD1, but this gene call is untestable without DNA. The CDR3 has 15 residues. Germline loops: CDR1 SGHRS, CDR2 YFSETQ. Here the CDR3 reads CASSLTGQAIYTQYF.

This sequence joins TRBV5-1 and TRBJ2-5; the TCRdb call, TRBD1, lacks DNA for checking. This CDR3 has 13 amino acids. Germline V gene data show CDR1 as SGHRS and CDR2 as YFSETQ. The CDR3 loop reads CASSLPGEETQYF.

The chain combines TRBV5-4 with TRBJ2-1; TCRdb outputs TRBD2, but without DNA this stays unchecked. This CDR3 contains 18 residues. The germline V gene has CDR1 SGHNT and CDR2 YYREEE (reference sequence). The CDR3 protein is CASTGKAGTSGALHEQFF.

The rearrangement links TRBV19 to TRBJ2-1; TCRdb's D call, TRBD2, is unchecked because there is no DNA. CDR3 length equals 17 residues. The V gene's germline CDR1 is LNHDA and CDR2 SQIVND (reference sequence). This CDR3 is CASSIDREGTSGGNLFF.

This chain connects TRBV4-1 to TRBJ1-4; absent DNA, TCRdb's TRBD1 call cannot be checked. The CDR3 extends over 16 amino acids. Germline-derived CDR1 and CDR2 are MGHRA and YSYEKL. The CDR3 loop reads CASSQEQGTTNEKLFF.

The genes are TRBV4-1 and TRBJ1-2; lacking DNA, the TRBD1 call made by TCRdb goes unchecked. Germline CDR1 is MGHRA and CDR2 is YSYEKL. The CDR3 is 14 residues long. The CDR3 spells CASSQYTRGAGYTF.

V and J are TRBV29-1 and TRBJ2-6; TCRdb's D call of TRBD1 is untestable without DNA. CDR1 and CDR2 from the germline V gene are SQVTM and ANQGSEA. The CDR3 extends over 13 amino acids. This chain's CDR3 is CSVAGFGANVLTF.

V gene TRBV7-6 combines with J gene TRBJ2-7. The CDR3 sequence is 14 residues long. Germline V gene lookup returns CDR1 SGHVS and CDR2 FNYEAQ. CDR3 in amino acids: CASSIQASSYEQYF.

The chain uses TRBV6-5 and TRBJ2-1; TCRdb calls TRBD2, which cannot be checked without DNA. This CDR3 is built from 14 residues. Germline lookup yields CDR1 MNHEY and CDR2 SVGAGI. The CDR3 is CASSYLAGNNEQFF.

This rearrangement joins TRBV6-4 to TRBJ2-1; TCRdb returns TRBD2, unconfirmable since there is no DNA. CDR1 MRHNA and CDR2 SNTAGT come from the germline V gene. The CDR3 has 15 amino acids. The CDR3 sequence is CASSDDPGGPDEQFF.

J is TRBJ2-1 and V is TRBV7-9; TCRdb's assignment of TRBD2 cannot be checked, as there is no DNA. CDR3 length: 16 residues. CDR1 SEHNR and CDR2 FQNEAQ come from the germline V gene (reference sequence). CDR3 residues: CASRPTSGGAYNEQFF. Complete variable domain (other parts from reference TRBV7-9 and TRBJ2-1): DTGVSQNPRHKITKRGQNVTFRCDPISEHNRLYWYRQTLGQGPEFLTYFQNEAQLEKSRLLSDRFSAERPKGSFSTLEIQRTEQGDSAMYLCASRPTSGGAYNEQFFGPGTRLTVL.

The chain has TRBV7-3 and TRBJ2-1. Germline CDR1 reads SGHTA; CDR2 reads FQGTGA. CDR3 length equals 15 residues. CDR3 loop: CASSLTIGTYNEQFF.

J is TRBJ2-5 and V is TRBV28; TCRdb returns TRBD1, unconfirmable since there is no DNA. Germline V CDR1 and CDR2: MDHEN, SYDVKM. CDR3 length equals 16 residues. CDR3 loop: CASSSPIGVGQETQYF.

This rearrangement joins TRBV18 to TRBJ2-7; TCRdb gives TRBD1 as the D gene, but with no DNA this cannot be confirmed. The CDR3 is made up of 17 amino acids. Germline V gives CDR1 KGHSH, CDR2 LQKENI. CDR3 in amino acids: CASSLDIPDGSIYEQYF.

The chain employs TRBV5-1 and TRBJ2-3. The CDR3 consists of 14 residues. Germline CDR1 and CDR2: SGHRS and YFSETQ. This CDR3 is CASSLAPGTDTQYF.

V and J are TRBV5-1 and TRBJ1-3. Germline loops: CDR1 SGHRS, CDR2 YFSETQ. The CDR3 covers 17 residues. CDR3: CASSLGQGSNSGNTIYF.

The chain has TRBV7-2 and TRBJ1-5. The germline CDR1 and CDR2 sequences are SGHTA and FQGNSA. CDR3 length: 14 residues. CDR3 amino acids: CASSLGISNQPQHF.